These T cell receptor beta chains were read from a single sample in a study of human T cells and chemical hapten exposure. TCRdb reanalysed the RACE reads using MiXCR and keeps one entry per CDR3 protein. The table shows 330,000 or so distinct CDR3 sequences, with more than 5% occurring only once. The sample was whole blood, taken in connection with sensitization to the hapten diphenylcyclopropenone (DPC). The source is a young woman with alopecia areata. Some clones in this sample may be carry-over from other donors' samples. Both conserved end residues are part of each CDR3. A D gene is named only where the DNA matches it firmly. Clone size is stated in some rows and not others, as once, few, many or a class when expanded.

TRBJ2-3	NA	TRBV7-2	many	TGTGCCAGCAGCTCGATCGGGGGCCGACCAGATACGCAGTATTTT	CASSSIGGRPDTQYF
TRBJ2-5	NA	TRBV6-1	NA	TGTGCCAGCAGTGACCTTGAGACCCAGTACTTC	CASSDLETQYF
TRBJ2-7	NA	TRBV20-1	NA	TGCAGTGCTAGAGGGGACACGGATTACGAGCAGTACTTC	CSARGDTDYEQYF
TRBJ1-2	NA	TRBV4-2	NA	TGTGCCAGCAGCCAAGATTCGGGCAGGGCCTACATATATGGCTACACCTTC	CASSQDSGRAYIYGYTF
TRBJ1-3	TRBD1	TRBV20-1	many	TGCAGTGCTGGCGAGGGGGCTAACTCTGGAAACACCATATATTTT	CSAGEGANSGNTIYF
TRBJ2-1	NA	TRBV4-3	few	TGCGCCAGCAGTGGCGGTCTACAGGGAGGTAGCTACAATGAGCAGTTCTTC	CASSGGLQGGSYNEQFF
TRBJ2-7	TRBD1	TRBV5-1	NA	TGCGCCAGCAGCCCGCGGACAGGGGCAACCTACGAGCAGTACTTC	CASSPRTGATYEQYF
TRBJ2-3	TRBD2	TRBV6-6	few	TGTGCCAGCAGTTACGTAGCGGGGGGGCTACTCACAGATACGCAGTATTTT	CASSYVAGGLLTDTQYF
TRBJ1-1	TRBD1	TRBV5-8	NA	TGTGCCAGCAGCCCGGACAGGGGGGGGAACACTGAAGCTTTCTTT	CASSPDRGGNTEAFF
TRBJ2-2	TRBD1	TRBV2	NA	TGTGCCAGCAGTGTCCGAGACAGGGAGACCGGGGAGCTGTTTTTT	CASSVRDRETGELFF
TRBJ2-3	TRBD2	TRBV20-1	many	TGCAGTGCTAGACTAGCGGGGGGGTCGGATACGCAGTATTTT	CSARLAGGSDTQYF
TRBJ2-3	TRBD2	TRBV18	few	TGTGCCAGCTCACCACCAGCGGGGGGCCCAGATACGCAGTATTTT	CASSPPAGGPDTQYF
TRBJ2-1	TRBD2	TRBV27	few	TGTGCCAGCAGAAAAGCGGGGGCCTTGGTCAATGAGCAGTTCTTC	CASRKAGALVNEQFF
TRBJ1-2	NA	TRBV12-3/TRBV12-4	few	TGTGCCAGCAGTTCCGCTGTTTCGTATGGCTACACCTTC	CASSSAVSYGYTF
TRBJ2-7	NA	TRBV6-6	few	TGTGCCAGCAGTGCCCGCGTACAGGCCCACGAGCAGTACTTC	CASSARVQAHEQYF
TRBJ2-1	NA	TRBV10-1	many	TGCGCCAGCAGGATTTACCGGGATCTTTACAATGAGCAGTTCTTC	CASRIYRDLYNEQFF
TRBJ1-4	NA	TRBV6-7	many	TGTGCCAGCAGTCGCATAGGGACTGGCACAACTAATGAAAAACTGTTTTTT	CASSRIGTGTTNEKLFF
TRBJ1-1	TRBD1	TRBV29-1	few	TGCAGCGTTGTAACAGGGGGCAACACTGAAGCTTTCTTT	CSVVTGGNTEAFF
TRBJ2-5	NA	TRBV7-8	NA	TGTGCCAGCAGCTATAATCCAGGGGCAGAGACCCAGTACTTC	CASSYNPGAETQYF
TRBJ1-2	TRBD1	TRBV5-1	NA	TGCGCCAGCAGCTGGCGTACAGGGGACTTGAAGAACTATGGCTACACCTTC	CASSWRTGDLKNYGYTF
TRBJ1-5	NA	TRBV6-5	many	TGTGCCAGCTCAACCGGGACCGACGGGCAGCCCCAGCATTTT	CASSTGTDGQPQHF
TRBJ2-7	NA	TRBV4-2	NA	TGTGCCAGCAGCCCAGGGTTTGACGGGACATGGGACGGCGAGCAGTACTTC	CASSPGFDGTWDGEQYF
TRBJ1-3	NA	TRBV6-2/TRBV6-3	many	TGTGCCAGCAGTTACTGGACGGAGCCGTACTCTGGAAACACCATATATTTT	CASSYWTEPYSGNTIYF
TRBJ2-3	TRBD2	TRBV4-2	few	TGTGCCAGCAGCCAAACTAGCGGGGTTTATAGCACAGATACGCAGTATTTT	CASSQTSGVYSTDTQYF
TRBJ2-7	TRBD2	TRBV4-3	NA	TGCGCCAGCAGCCACAATAGCGGGGGGCTCGCCTACGAGCAGTACTTC	CASSHNSGGLAYEQYF
TRBJ1-1	NA	TRBV5-1	many	TGCGCCAGCAGCTTGGGTGATGACGGGGTGAACACTGAAGCTTTCTTT	CASSLGDDGVNTEAFF
TRBJ2-7	TRBD1	TRBV20-1	NA	TGCAGTGCGACTCCCCCAGGGGGCTACGAGCAGTACTTC	CSATPPGGYEQYF
TRBJ1-1	NA	TRBV2	many	TGTGCCAGCAGCTGGGCAGGGCCGATGAACACTGAAGCTTTCTTT	CASSWAGPMNTEAFF
TRBJ2-1	NA	TRBV7-2	few	TGTGCCAGCAGCTTAGGGGGGAAAAGCTCCTACAATGAGCAGTTCTTC	CASSLGGKSSYNEQFF
TRBJ2-5	TRBD2	TRBV20-1	few	TGCAGTGCTGGGGATAGCGGGGGGTCGGAGACCCAGTACTTC	CSAGDSGGSETQYF
TRBJ1-3	NA	TRBV7-9	NA	TGTGCCAGCAGCTTCGCTCTCGACAGGTTTGGAAACACCATATATTTT	CASSFALDRFGNTIYF
TRBJ1-1	NA	TRBV5-1	many	TGCGCCAGCAGCTTGGGGCTGAGGGACACTGAAGCTTTCTTT	CASSLGLRDTEAFF
TRBJ1-1	NA	TRBV2	many	TGTGCCAGCTCTTCGGACAGACTTGAAGCTTTCTTT	CASSSDRLEAFF
TRBJ1-1	NA	TRBV7-9	NA	TGTGCCAGCAGCTTGTTGAGGGGTGAAAAAACTGAAGCTTTCTTT	CASSLLRGEKTEAFF
TRBJ1-2	NA	TRBV19	NA	TGTGCCACCTCGGGGGACGGCTTCTCTTATGGCTACACCTTC	CATSGDGFSYGYTF
TRBJ2-7	TRBD1	TRBV5-1	NA	TGCGCCAGCAGCCAAGGACAGGGGGTATACGAGCAGTACTTC	CASSQGQGVYEQYF
TRBJ1-1	NA	TRBV9	few	TGTGCCAGCAGCCCCCAGGGGTGGTTTGAAGCTTTCTTT	CASSPQGWFEAFF
TRBJ1-1	NA	TRBV27	NA	TGTGCCAGCAGATTGCAGGTTGGTACCACTGAAGCTTTCTTT	CASRLQVGTTEAFF
TRBJ1-3	NA	TRBV28	many	TGTGCCAGCAGTTTGGTGGCAGGCTCTGGAAACACCATATATTTT	CASSLVAGSGNTIYF
TRBJ2-7	NA	TRBV20-1	NA	TGCAGTGCCTTGAGGGACACCAACTACGAGCAGTACTTC	CSALRDTNYEQYF
TRBJ2-1	NA	TRBV5-4	few	TGTGCCAGCAGCCCCGACCTCTCCTACAATGAGCAGTTCTTC	CASSPDLSYNEQFF
TRBJ1-2	NA	TRBV4-2	NA	TGTGCCAGCAGCCAAGAGGCAGGGGCCTCCTATGGCTACACCTTC	CASSQEAGASYGYTF
TRBJ2-4	TRBD1	TRBV2	few	TGTGCCAGCAAACTAACTTTCCGGGACAGGGAAAACATTCAGTACTTC	CASKLTFRDRENIQYF
TRBJ1-2	NA	TRBV10-3	many	TGTGCCATGCAGCCTAGATCTGACTATGGCTACACCTTC	CAMQPRSDYGYTF
TRBJ2-7	TRBD1	TRBV7-2	few	TGTGCCAGCAGCCGGGACAGAGGCGGCTACGAGCAGTACTTC	CASSRDRGGYEQYF
TRBJ1-1	NA	TRBV18	many	TGTGCCAGCTCATCCGCGGGGGGGGACACTGAAGCTTTCTTT	CASSSAGGDTEAFF
TRBJ2-6	NA	TRBV9	NA	TGTGCCAGCAGCCCCCTCAGTGGGGGGATGAGGTCTGGGGCCAACGTCCTGACTTTC	CASSPLSGGMRSGANVLTF
TRBJ2-7	TRBD2	TRBV20-1	few	TGCAGTGCCAACCCTCCTAGCGGGGGGGCGGTCGAGCAGTACTTC	CSANPPSGGAVEQYF
TRBJ2-7	TRBD2	TRBV27	NA	TGTGCCAGCAGTTATAGCGGGGGTACCTACGAGCAGTACTTC	CASSYSGGTYEQYF